The 15 T cell receptor beta chains in this list originate from one sample, sequenced in a study of shared clonotypes between healthy human individuals. Sequenced by immunoSEQ multiplex PCR; TCRdb stores in-frame clones only, minus some. The sample includes 2.3 million or so clones, 85% to 95% of them seen just once. What was sequenced was naive CD4+ T cells from PBMCs. As to subset: CD45RA+ positively selected. Every receptor here comes from a young man in good health. Some clones in this sample may be carry-over from other donors' samples.

The V gene is TRBV5-1, the J gene TRBJ1-4, with TRBD1 as a possible D gene (5 bases). CDR3 length equals 16 residues. The V gene's germline CDR1 is SGHRS and CDR2 YFSETQ. Trimming took 2 bases from V and 7 from J, leaving 18 bases between them. The CDR3 DNA sequence: TGCGCCAGCAGCTTTAACGCCGGGGCCTCCATTGAAAAACTGTTTTTT. Its protein is CASSFNAGASIEKLFF.

The chain couples TRBV6-5 to TRBJ1-2, with TRBD1 matching 7 bases. With 2 bases clipped from V and 2 bases from J, the junction kept 8 bases outside the gene matches. The CDR3 loop spans 16 amino acids. The germline gives CDR1 MNHEY, CDR2 SVGAGI. The CDR3 loop is CASSYGWKQGNYGYTF. CDR3 nucleotides: TGTGCCAGCAGTTACGGGTGGAAACAGGGGAACTATGGCTACACCTTC.

This clone showed up just once. The chain uses TRBV7-3 and TRBJ2-3; D remains ambiguous. CDR1 is SGHTA and CDR2 is FQGTGA in the germline V gene. The V gene lost 2 bases and the J gene lost 10 bases, with 13 bases spanning the gap. The CDR3 covers 13 residues. CDR3 amino acids: CASSLFISAPQYF. The CDR3 region has the DNA TGTGCCAGCAGCTTATTTATAAGTGCTCCGCAGTATTTT.

The CDR3, as DNA: TGTGCCAGTCGGGACAGGGGCACTGAAGCTTTCTTT. Its translation is CASRDRGTEAFF. The V call is TRBV19, the J call TRBJ1-1; 10 positions agree with TRBD1. The length of the CDR3 is 12 residues. Germline lookup yields CDR1 LNHDA and CDR2 SQIVND (reference sequence). The junction had 1 base not matched to a gene; V was cut back by 8 bases and J by 4 bases.

The chain employs TRBV9 and TRBJ1-4; D is undetermined. Trimming took off 5 bases at V and 0 bases at J, with 8 bases between the two ends. This CDR3 region has 14 residues. Germline V gene sequence: CDR1 SGDLS, CDR2 YYNGEE. The CDR3 DNA is TGTGCCAGCAGAAGAGATGCAACTAATGAAAAACTGTTTTTT. As protein: CASRRDATNEKLFF. The whole variable domain, filled in from reference TRBV9 and TRBJ1-4, reads DSGVTQTPKHLITATGQRVTLRCSPRSGDLSVYWYQQSLDQGLQFLIQYYNGEERAKGNILERFSAQQFPDLHSELNLSSLELGDSALYFCASRRDATNEKLFFGSGTQLSVL.

The rearrangement uses TRBV6-1 and TRBJ2-1, with D possibly called TRBD1 or TRBD2 (5 bases each). V gave up 11 bases and J gave up 4 bases, with 15 bases separating them. The CDR3 is 13 amino acids. The germline V gene encodes CDR1 MNHNS and CDR2 SASEGT. The CDR3 nucleotides are TGTGCCGGGAGACAGAGCGCGTACAATGAGCAGTTCTTC. Protein: CAGRQSAYNEQFF.

The chain recombines TRBV7-3 with TRBJ2-2, with TRBD2 matching over 13 bases. The germline V gene encodes CDR1 SGHTA and CDR2 FQGTGA. V lost 4 bases and J lost 3; bases outside the gene matches: 5. This CDR3 region has 17 residues. CDR3 region: CASSSGLAGIYTGELFF. In DNA form, the CDR3 reads TGTGCCAGCAGCTCGGGACTAGCGGGGATCTACACCGGGGAGCTGTTTTTT.

V and J are TRBV11-2 and TRBJ2-2; D is undetermined. This CDR3 has 15 residues. Germline CDR1 SGHAT, CDR2 FQNNGV. V was cut by 2 bases and J by 2 bases, with 9 bases left in between. In nucleotides, the CDR3 is TGTGCCAGCAGCTTACGGGTAGACAACACCGGGGAGCTGTTTTTT. The encoded protein is CASSLRVDNTGELFF.

The chain combines TRBV2 with TRBJ2-7; D unclear. Germline values: CDR1 SNHLY, CDR2 FYNNEI. This CDR3 is built from 14 residues. V lost 8 bases to trimming and J lost 4 bases, with 18 bases between them. The CDR3 reads CASRGIRLKYEQYF. The CDR3 bases are TGTGCCAGCCGTGGGATTAGGCTGAAGTACGAGCAGTACTTC.

This sequence joins TRBV28 and TRBJ2-5; no definite D call. CDR1 is MDHEN and CDR2 is SYDVKM in the germline V gene. Trimming removed 2 bases from V and 5 bases from J, with 9 bases in between. The length of the CDR3 is 13 residues. The CDR3 region is CASSLRFRETQYF. CDR3 DNA sequence: TGTGCCAGCAGTTTAAGGTTCCGGGAGACCCAGTACTTC.

Comments on this clone: At the DNA level, this CDR3 is encoded by other sequences in the same sample as well. The CDR3 loop reads CASSLQTGGITEAFF. As DNA, the CDR3 is TGCGCCAGCAGCTTGCAGACAGGGGGCATCACTGAAGCTTTCTTT. V and J are TRBV5-1 and TRBJ1-1; 10 bases fit TRBD1. The length of the CDR3 is 15 residues. Germline CDR1 is SGHRS and CDR2 is YFSETQ. V trimming: 1 base; J trimming: 4 bases; junction bases outside the gene matches: 4.

The chain employs TRBV2 and TRBJ2-7; D tentatively fits TRBD1 or TRBD2 (6 bases each). Germline CDR1 is SNHLY and CDR2 is FYNNEI. This CDR3 comprises 14 residues. The V gene lost 4 bases and the J gene lost 2 bases, with 12 bases spanning the gap. CDR3 bases: TGTGCCAGCAGTGTGGGGGGCATGACCTACGAGCAGTACTTC. The encoded protein is CASSVGGMTYEQYF.

The rearrangement joins TRBV28 to TRBJ1-1; D is uncertain. Germline-derived CDR1 and CDR2 are MDHEN and SYDVKM. V lost 6 bases to trimming and J lost 8 bases, with 13 bases between them. The CDR3 is 12 amino acids. CDR3 sequence: CASRFLIGEAFF. In nucleotides, the CDR3 is TGTGCCAGCAGATTCTTGATCGGGGAAGCTTTCTTT.

The chain recombines TRBV6-6 with TRBJ1-2, with TRBD1 matching 12 bases. The CDR3 covers 15 residues. Unmatched junction bases numbered 6, after V lost 4 bases and J lost 6 bases. CDR1 and CDR2 from the germline V gene are MNHNY and SVGAGI (reference sequence). CDR3 protein: CASSFWDRGPHGYTF. CDR3 DNA sequence: TGTGCCAGCAGTTTTTGGGACAGGGGGCCTCATGGCTACACCTTC.

This clone was seen a single time. The same CDR3 can be traced to other DNA sequences in this sample. The V and J genes are TRBV18 and TRBJ1-2, with TRBD1 matching 9 bases. The V gene end was trimmed by 2 bases and the J gene end by 5 bases; junction bases not matched to a gene: 6. This CDR3 is built from 15 residues. Germline V gene data show CDR1 as KGHSH and CDR2 as LQKENI. The CDR3 nucleotides read TGTGCCAGCTCACCAGGGACAGGGAATAATTATGGCTACACCTTC. Its translation: CASSPGTGNNYGYTF. The full variable domain, with the rest looked up from reference TRBV18 and TRBJ1-2, is NAGVMQNPRHLVRRRGQEARLRCSPMKGHSHVYWYRQLPEEGLKFMVYLQKENIIDESGMPKERFSAEFPKEGPSILRIQQVVRGDSAAYFCASSPGTGNNYGYTFGSGTRLTVV.